The sample holds many counts of the clone carrying this TCR beta chain. The sample comes from a study of T cells in Graves' hyperthyroidism and ophthalmopathy. From germline, CDR1 is GTSNPN and CDR2 SVGIG (reference sequence). This CDR3 has 16 residues. Trimming took 1 base from V and 2 from J, leaving 15 bases between them. RNA transcripts yielded amplified TCR beta CDR3 regions. Carried out on the TCR CDR3, a first-round RT-PCR used the HTBI primer set. TCRdb itself ran the multiplex PCR reads through MiXCR, one entry per CDR3 protein. This table holds some 500,000 distinct CDR3 sequences, 13% to 15% found once.

This chain joins TRBV30 and TRBJ1-5, with D perhaps matching TRBD1 (6 bases). The source material was blood. This sequence was found in a woman under 30 with Graves' hyperthyroidism. As DNA, the CDR3 is TGTGCCTGGAGTGAAGGGGGGCGGAAGGGCAATCAGCCCCAGCATTTT. This encodes CAWSEGGRKGNQPQHF.